Below, 8 T cell receptor beta chains from the same sample are listed, as sequenced in a study of early T cells in non-severe SARS-CoV-2 infection (dated by TCRdb to about 2021). Libraries came from 5' RACE. TCRdb records NextSeq 500 as the sequencer. TCRdb trimmed the raw reads at Q25, called clones with MiXCR and kept productive beta chains. Every distinct CDR3 protein forms one entry, paired with its most common genes and DNA. This sample lists 55,000 or so distinct CDR3 sequences; around an eighth were detected once. The top ten clones comprise around 1.4% of the sample. Material for sequencing was whole blood. The receptors come from an adult who was a healthcare worker with PCR-confirmed SARS-CoV-2 infection or an uninfected control (not recorded which).

This clonotype was recorded many times. V and J are TRBV7-9 and TRBJ2-7; D call uncertain. The CDR3 consists of 11 residues. Trimming shortened V by 0 bases and J by 7 bases, and 4 bases separated the two germline ends. Germline lookup yields CDR1 SEHNR and CDR2 FQNEAQ (reference sequence). The CDR3 protein is CASSLAGEQYF. Here the CDR3 DNA reads TGTGCCAGCAGCTTAGCGGGGGAGCAGTACTTC.

This clonotype has at least ten counts. The gene calls are TRBV19 and TRBJ1-1; perhaps TRBD1 as D (6 bases). The V and J ends lost 9 bases and 1 base respectively, with 15 bases between them. The CDR3 is 14 residues long. The germline gives CDR1 LNHDA, CDR2 SQIVND (reference sequence). The CDR3 spells CASDTGTTNTEAFF. DNA of the CDR3: TGTGCCAGCGACACCGGGACAACGAACACTGAAGCTTTCTTT.

With regard to this clonotype: One end of the junction varies from germline; a read error may be responsible. The chain combines TRBV6-5 with TRBJ1-4; 9 bases align to TRBD1. CDR3 length: 16 amino acids. CDR1 is MNHEY, CDR2 SVGAGI, per germline. Here the CDR3 DNA reads TGTGCCAGCAGCTACTCGATAGGGACAGGGCGTGAAAAACTGTTTTTT. As protein: CASSYSIGTGREKLFF.

This clonotype showed up just a few times. The rearrangement links TRBV7-2 to TRBJ2-1; no clear D. The CDR3 has 14 residues. Trimming took off 1 base at V and 4 bases at J, with 8 bases between the two ends. CDR1 is SGHTA, CDR2 FQGNSA, per germline. The CDR3 nucleotides read TGTGCCAGCAGCTTAGAGTGGCTGTACAATGAGCAGTTCTTC. Translation gives CASSLEWLYNEQFF.

In its sample, this clonotype was seen many times. The gene calls are TRBV7-2 and TRBJ1-2; 8 bases agree with TRBD1. The CDR3 consists of 20 residues. The V gene end was trimmed by 4 bases and the J gene end by 4 bases; junction bases not matched to a gene: 23. Germline V lookup: CDR1 SGHTA, CDR2 FQGNSA. The CDR3 bases are TGTGCCAGCAGCTCGAATCGGGGCCGTTCCCGGGACAGGTACACCTATGGCTACACCTTC. It is translated as CASSSNRGRSRDRYTYGYTF.

This clonotype has only a few counts. The chain joins TRBV5-1 to TRBJ2-7; D call uncertain. The V gene's germline CDR1 is SGHRS and CDR2 YFSETQ. Trimming removed 2 bases at V and 0 bases at J, with 9 bases between. The CDR3 extends over 14 amino acids. The CDR3 DNA is TGCGCCAGCAGCTTCTACGAGAGCTCCTACGAGCAGTACTTC. Its translation: CASSFYESSYEQYF.

The sample holds one count of this clonotype. CDR3 coding DNA: TGCAGTGCTCCTAGACTAGCGGGGTTTTACGGCCACACAGATACGCAGTATTTT. It codes for CSAPRLAGFYGHTDTQYF. The chain employs TRBV20-1 and TRBJ2-3; 11 positions agree with TRBD2. The junction had 15 bases not matched to a gene; V was cut back by 5 bases and J by 2 bases. This CDR3 is 18 amino acids long. In germline, CDR1 is DFQATT, CDR2 SNEGSKA (reference sequence).

This sequence joins TRBV19 and TRBJ1-3; D uncertain. The CDR3 covers 14 residues. V was trimmed by 4 bases and J by 5 bases, leaving 12 bases between them. The V gene's germline CDR1 is LNHDA and CDR2 SQIVND (reference sequence). The CDR3 nucleotides are TGTGCCAGTAGTACCCAAGGACGAAGAAACACCATATATTTT. This gives the protein CASSTQGRRNTIYF.